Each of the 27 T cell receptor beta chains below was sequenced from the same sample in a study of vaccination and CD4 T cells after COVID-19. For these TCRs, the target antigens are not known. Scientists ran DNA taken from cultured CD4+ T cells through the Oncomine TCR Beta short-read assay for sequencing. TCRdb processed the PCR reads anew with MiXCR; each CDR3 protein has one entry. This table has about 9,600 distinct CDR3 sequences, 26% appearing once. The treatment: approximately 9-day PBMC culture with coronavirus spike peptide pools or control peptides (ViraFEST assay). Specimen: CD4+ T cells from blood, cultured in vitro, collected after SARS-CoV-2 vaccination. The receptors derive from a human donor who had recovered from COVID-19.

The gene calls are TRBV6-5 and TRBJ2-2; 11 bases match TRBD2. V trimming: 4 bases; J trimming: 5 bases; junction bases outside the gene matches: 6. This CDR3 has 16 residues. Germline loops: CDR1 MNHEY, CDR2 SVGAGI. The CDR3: CASSFRTSGWTGELFF. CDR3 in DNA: TGTGCCAGCAGTTTCAGGACTAGCGGGTGGACCGGGGAGCTGTTTTTT.

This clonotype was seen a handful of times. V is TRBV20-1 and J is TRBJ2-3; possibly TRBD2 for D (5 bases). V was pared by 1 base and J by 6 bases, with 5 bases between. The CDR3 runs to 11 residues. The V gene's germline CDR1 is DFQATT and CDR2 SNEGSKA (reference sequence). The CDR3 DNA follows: TGCAGTGCTAGAGGGAGGGATACGCAGTATTTT. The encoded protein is CSARGRDTQYF.

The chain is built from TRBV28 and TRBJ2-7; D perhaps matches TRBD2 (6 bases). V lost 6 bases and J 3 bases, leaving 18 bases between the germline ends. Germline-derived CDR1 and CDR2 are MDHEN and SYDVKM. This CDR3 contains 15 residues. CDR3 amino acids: CASSPSQTRNYEQYF. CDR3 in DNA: TGTGCCAGCAGCCCATCCCAGACTAGAAACTACGAGCAGTACTTC.

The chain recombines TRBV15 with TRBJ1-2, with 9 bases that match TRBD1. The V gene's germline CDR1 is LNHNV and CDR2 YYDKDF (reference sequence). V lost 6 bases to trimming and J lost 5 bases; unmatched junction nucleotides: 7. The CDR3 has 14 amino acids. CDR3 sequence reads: CATSRPGQGYGYTF. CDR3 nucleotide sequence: TGTGCCACCAGTAGACCCGGACAGGGGTATGGCTACACCTTC.

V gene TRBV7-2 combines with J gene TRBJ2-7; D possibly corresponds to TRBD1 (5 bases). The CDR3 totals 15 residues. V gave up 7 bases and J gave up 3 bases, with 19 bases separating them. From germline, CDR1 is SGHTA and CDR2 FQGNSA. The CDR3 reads CASTLLGRVGYEQYF. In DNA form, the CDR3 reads TGTGCCAGCACCCTGTTGGGCAGGGTCGGCTACGAGCAGTACTTC.

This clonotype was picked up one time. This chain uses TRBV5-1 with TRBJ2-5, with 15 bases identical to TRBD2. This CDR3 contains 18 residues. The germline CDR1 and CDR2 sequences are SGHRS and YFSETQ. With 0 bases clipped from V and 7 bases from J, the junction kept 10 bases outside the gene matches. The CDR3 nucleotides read TGCGCCAGCAGCTTGGTTAGGACTAGCGGGAGGGAGGAGGGGACCCAGTACTTC. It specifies CASSLVRTSGREEGTQYF.

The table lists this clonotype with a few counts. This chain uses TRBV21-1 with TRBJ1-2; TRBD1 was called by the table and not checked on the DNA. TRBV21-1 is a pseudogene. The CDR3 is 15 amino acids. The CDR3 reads CASSPQTPGTYGYTF. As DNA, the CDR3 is TGTGCCAGCAGCCCTCAAACGCCAGGGACCTATGGCTACACCTTC.

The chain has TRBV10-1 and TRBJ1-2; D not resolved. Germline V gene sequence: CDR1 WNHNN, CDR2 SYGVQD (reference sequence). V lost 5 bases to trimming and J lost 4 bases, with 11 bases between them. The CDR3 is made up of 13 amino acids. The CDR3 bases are TGCGCCAGCAGTAGAGGCTCGAGCTATGGCTACACCTTC. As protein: CASSRGSSYGYTF.

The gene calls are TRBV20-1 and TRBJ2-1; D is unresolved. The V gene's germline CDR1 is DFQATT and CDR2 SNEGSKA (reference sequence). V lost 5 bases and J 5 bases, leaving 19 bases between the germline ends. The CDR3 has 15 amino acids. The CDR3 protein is CSALNRAGPNNEQFF. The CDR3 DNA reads TGCAGTGCTCTTAACCGGGCCGGGCCAAACAATGAGCAGTTCTTC.

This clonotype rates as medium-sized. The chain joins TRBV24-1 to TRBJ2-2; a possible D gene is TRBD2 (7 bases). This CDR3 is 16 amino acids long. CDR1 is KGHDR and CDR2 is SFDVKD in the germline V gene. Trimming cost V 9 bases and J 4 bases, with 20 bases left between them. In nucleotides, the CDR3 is TGTGCCACCTCGAGGAGGGGGGGCGCGGGCACCGGGGAGCTGTTTTTT. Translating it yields CATSRRGGAGTGELFF.

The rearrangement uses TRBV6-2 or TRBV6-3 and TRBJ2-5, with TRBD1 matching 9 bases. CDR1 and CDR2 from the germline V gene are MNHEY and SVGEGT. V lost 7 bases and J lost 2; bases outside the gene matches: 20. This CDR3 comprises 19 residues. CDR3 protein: CASTTGGGSKARGQETQYF. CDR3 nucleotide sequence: TGTGCCAGCACCACAGGGGGCGGCTCTAAGGCGAGGGGACAAGAGACCCAGTACTTC.

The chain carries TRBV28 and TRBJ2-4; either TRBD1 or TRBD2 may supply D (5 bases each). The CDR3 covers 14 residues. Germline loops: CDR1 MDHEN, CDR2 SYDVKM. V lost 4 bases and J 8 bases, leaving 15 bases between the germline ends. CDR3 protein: CASSYGAGGYIQYF. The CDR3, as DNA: TGTGCCAGCAGTTATGGGGCAGGCGGGTACATTCAGTACTTC.

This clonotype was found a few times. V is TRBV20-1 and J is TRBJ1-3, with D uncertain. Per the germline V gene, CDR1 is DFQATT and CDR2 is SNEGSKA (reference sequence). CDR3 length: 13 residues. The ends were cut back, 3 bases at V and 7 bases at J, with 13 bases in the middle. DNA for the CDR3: TGCAGTGCTAGTAAATCCTACGCCAACACCATATATTTT. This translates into CSASKSYANTIYF.

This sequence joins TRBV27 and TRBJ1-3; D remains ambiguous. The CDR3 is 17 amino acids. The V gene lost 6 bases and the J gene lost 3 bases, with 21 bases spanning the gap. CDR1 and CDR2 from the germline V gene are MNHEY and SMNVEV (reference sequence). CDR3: CASSPGRAHARGNTIYF. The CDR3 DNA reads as TGTGCCAGCAGCCCGGGAAGGGCACACGCTCGTGGAAACACCATATATTTT.

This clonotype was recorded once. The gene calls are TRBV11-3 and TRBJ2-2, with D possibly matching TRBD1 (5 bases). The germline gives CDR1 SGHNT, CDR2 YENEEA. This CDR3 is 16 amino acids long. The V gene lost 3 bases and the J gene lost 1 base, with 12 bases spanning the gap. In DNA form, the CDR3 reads TGTGCCAGCAGCTTCCAGGGTTTCGGGAACACCGGGGAGCTGTTTTTT. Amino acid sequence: CASSFQGFGNTGELFF.

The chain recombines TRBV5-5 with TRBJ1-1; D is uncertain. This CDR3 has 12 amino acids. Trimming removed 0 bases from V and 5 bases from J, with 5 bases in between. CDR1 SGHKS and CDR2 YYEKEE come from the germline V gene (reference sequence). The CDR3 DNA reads TGTGCCAGCAGCTTGGTTGGGACTGAAGCTTTCTTT. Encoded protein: CASSLVGTEAFF.

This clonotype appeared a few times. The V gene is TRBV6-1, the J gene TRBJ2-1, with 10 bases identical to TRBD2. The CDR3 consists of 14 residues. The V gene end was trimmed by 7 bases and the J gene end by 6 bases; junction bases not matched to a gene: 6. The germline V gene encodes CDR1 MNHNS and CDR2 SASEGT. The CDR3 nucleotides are TGTGCCAGCACGCTAGCGGGAGCTACCAATGAGCAGTTCTTC. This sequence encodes CASTLAGATNEQFF.

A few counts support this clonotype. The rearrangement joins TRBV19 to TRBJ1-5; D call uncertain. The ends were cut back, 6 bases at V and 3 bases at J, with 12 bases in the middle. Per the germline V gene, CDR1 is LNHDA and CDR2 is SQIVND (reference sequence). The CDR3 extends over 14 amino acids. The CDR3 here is CASRSGRNNQPQHF. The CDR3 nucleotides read TGTGCCAGTAGGAGCGGACGGAACAATCAGCCCCAGCATTTT.

CDR3 residues: CASSDQGPQPQHF. The DNA of the CDR3 is TGTGCCAGCAGTGACCAGGGACCGCAGCCCCAGCATTTT. The chain couples TRBV6-2 or TRBV6-3 to TRBJ1-5; TRBD1 might be the D (5 bases). The length of the CDR3 is 13 residues. The germline V gene encodes CDR1 MNHEY and CDR2 SVGEGT. V gave up 5 bases and J gave up 7 bases, with 12 bases separating them.

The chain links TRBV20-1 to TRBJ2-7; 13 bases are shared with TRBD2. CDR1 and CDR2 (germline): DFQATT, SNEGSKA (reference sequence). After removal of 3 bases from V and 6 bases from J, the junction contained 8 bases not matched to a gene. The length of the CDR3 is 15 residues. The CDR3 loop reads CSARGTSGIPPEQYF. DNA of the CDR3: TGCAGTGCTAGGGGGACTAGCGGGATCCCCCCCGAGCAGTACTTC.

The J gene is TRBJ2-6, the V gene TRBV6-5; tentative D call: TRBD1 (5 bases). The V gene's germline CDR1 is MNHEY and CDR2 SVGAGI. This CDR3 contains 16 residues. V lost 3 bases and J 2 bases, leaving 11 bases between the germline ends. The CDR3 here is CASSYNRLPGANVLTF. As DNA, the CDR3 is TGTGCCAGCAGTTATAACAGGCTCCCTGGGGCCAACGTCCTGACTTTC.

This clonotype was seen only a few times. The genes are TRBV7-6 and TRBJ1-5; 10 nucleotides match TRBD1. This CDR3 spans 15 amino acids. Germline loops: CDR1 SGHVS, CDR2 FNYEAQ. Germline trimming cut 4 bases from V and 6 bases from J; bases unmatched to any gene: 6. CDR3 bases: TGTGCCAGCAGCTGGGGGGGACAGGGGACTCAGCCCCAGCATTTT. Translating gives CASSWGGQGTQPQHF.

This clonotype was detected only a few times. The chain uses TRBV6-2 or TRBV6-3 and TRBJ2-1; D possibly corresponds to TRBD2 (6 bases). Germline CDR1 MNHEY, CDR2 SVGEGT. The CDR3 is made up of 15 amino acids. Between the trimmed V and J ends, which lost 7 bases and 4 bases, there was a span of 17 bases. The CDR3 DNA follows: TGTGCCAGCACCCTTGGGACTGCCCCTTACAATGAGCAGTTCTTC. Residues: CASTLGTAPYNEQFF.

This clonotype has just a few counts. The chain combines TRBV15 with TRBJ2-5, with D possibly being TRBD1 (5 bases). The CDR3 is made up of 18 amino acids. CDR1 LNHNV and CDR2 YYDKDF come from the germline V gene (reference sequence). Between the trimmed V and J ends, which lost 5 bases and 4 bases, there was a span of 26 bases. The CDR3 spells CATSRTSGVQGLRETQYF. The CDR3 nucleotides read TGTGCCACCAGCCGAACGTCCGGCGTGCAGGGCCTCCGAGAGACCCAGTACTTC.

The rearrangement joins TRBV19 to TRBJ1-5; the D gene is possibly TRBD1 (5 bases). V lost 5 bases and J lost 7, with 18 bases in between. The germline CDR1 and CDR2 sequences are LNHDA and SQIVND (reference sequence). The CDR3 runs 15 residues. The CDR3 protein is CASSLGQGVGQPQHF. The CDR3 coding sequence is TGTGCCAGTAGTCTGGGGCAGGGAGTGGGACAGCCCCAGCATTTT. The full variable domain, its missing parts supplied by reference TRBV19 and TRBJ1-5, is DGGITQSPKYLFRKEGQNVTLSCEQNLNHDAMYWYRQDPGQGLRLIYYSQIVNDFQKGDIAEGYSVSREKKESFPLTVTSAQKNPTAFYLCASSLGQGVGQPQHFGDGTRLSIL.

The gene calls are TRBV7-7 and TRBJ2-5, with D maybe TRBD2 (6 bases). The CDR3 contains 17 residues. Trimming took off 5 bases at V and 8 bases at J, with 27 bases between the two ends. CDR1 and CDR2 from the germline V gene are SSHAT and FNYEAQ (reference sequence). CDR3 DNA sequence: TGTGCCAGCAGCCCCCGCTTGGGACTCCCCAAGGGCCCCACCCAGTACTTC. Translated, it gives CASSPRLGLPKGPTQYF.

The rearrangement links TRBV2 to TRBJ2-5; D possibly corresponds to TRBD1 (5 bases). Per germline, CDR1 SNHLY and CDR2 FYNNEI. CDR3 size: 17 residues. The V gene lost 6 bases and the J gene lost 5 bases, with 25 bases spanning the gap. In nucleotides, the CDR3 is TGTGCCAGCAGGGCAAGGGGTGGTGGTAGGGGTTCGGAGACCCAGTACTTC. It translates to CASRARGGGRGSETQYF.